Sequencing of this TCR beta chain was carried out in a study of blood T cell repertoires in COVID-19. Germline loops: CDR1 PRHDT, CDR2 FYEKMQ (reference sequence). The ends were cut back, 3 bases at V and 4 bases at J, with 9 bases in the middle. The CDR3 runs to 14 residues. Here immunoSEQ multiplex PCR was the method, and the copy in TCRdb shows in-frame clones only, minus some. There are about 200,000 clones in the sample; 89% occur only once, and around 8.9% lies in the top ten. This chain uses TRBV13 with TRBJ1-4; unclear D gene. The specimen was PBMCs or T cells enriched from blood (not recorded which). The sequence was collected from a woman in her late teens or twenties who had recovered from COVID-19. CDR3 in amino acids: CASSLSMSNEKLFF. The CDR3 nucleotides read TGTGCCAGCAGCTTGAGTATGAGTAATGAAAAACTGTTTTTT.